A selection of T cell receptor beta chains follows, all from one sample in a study. MiXCR, run by TCRdb on the 5' RACE reads, gives a single entry per CDR3 protein. The sample lists about 9,800 distinct CDR3 sequences; just over 25% were seen once. Input material: Tregs sorted from blood. All receptors come from a female donor with breast cancer. Both conserved end residues are part of each CDR3. A D gene is named only where the DNA matches it firmly. A row's size may be missing; if present it is once, few, many or a size class.

j_call | d_call | clone_size | v_call | cdr3_aa | cdr3_nt
TRBJ2-2 | - | many | TRBV3-1 | CASSPRPGELFF | TGTGCCAGCAGCCCCAGGCCCGGGGAGCTGTTTTTT
TRBJ2-1 | - | - | TRBV4-1 | CASSPTVRSVYNEQSF | TGCGCCAGCAGCCCCACCGTAAGGTCAGTCTACAATGAGCAGTCCTTC
TRBJ2-7 | TRBD1 | many | TRBV29-1 | CSVFRTGSPQGEQYF | TGCAGCGTTTTCCGGACAGGGTCCCCCCAAGGGGAGCAGTACTTC
TRBJ2-1 | - | many | TRBV18 | CASSPPGRRDEQFF | TGTGCCAGCTCACCACCAGGGAGGAGGGATGAGCAGTTCTTC
TRBJ2-1 | TRBD2 | few | TRBV6-2/TRBV6-3 | CASSYEGLAGGTYNEQFF | TGTGCCAGCAGTTATGAGGGACTAGCGGGAGGCACCTACAATGAGCAGTTCTTC
TRBJ1-3 | - | many | TRBV9 | CASSVGGSVPGNTIYF | TGTGCCAGCAGCGTAGGGGGATCGGTCCCTGGAAACACCATATATTTT
TRBJ2-7 | - | - | TRBV5-6 | CASSSNGVPYEQYF | TGTGCCAGCAGCTCTAACGGGGTTCCCTACGAGCAGTACTTC
TRBJ1-2 | - | many | TRBV15 | CATSDLPDGYTF | TGTGCCACCAGCGACCTTCCAGATGGCTACACCTTC
TRBJ2-1 | - | - | TRBV6-5 | CASRRGNEQFF | TGTGCCAGCAGAAGGGGCAATGAGCAGTTCTTC
TRBJ2-5 | - | - | TRBV21-1 | CASSTKAGQGKETQYF | TGTGCCAGCAGCACCAAAGCCGGGCAGGGGAAAGAGACCCAGTATTTC
TRBJ1-6 | - | many | TRBV4-1 | CASSQETTATGGDSPLHF | TGCGCCAGCAGCCAAGAGACGACCGCCACAGGAGGGGATTCACCCCTCCACTTT
TRBJ2-2 | - | many | TRBV11-2 | CASTLLNTGELFF | TGTGCCAGCACCCTACTTAACACCGGGGAGCTGTTTTTT
TRBJ2-1 | - | medium-sized | TRBV7-8 | CASSLVSYNEQFF | TGTGCCAGCAGCTTAGTTTCCTACAATGAGCAGTTCTTC
TRBJ2-7 | - | large | TRBV5-1 | CASSLDRYGEQYF | TGCGCCAGCAGCTTGGACAGGTATGGCGAGCAGTACTTC
TRBJ1-2 | TRBD1 | many | TRBV7-9 | CASSHRTGEWYGYTF | TGTGCCAGCAGCCATAGGACAGGGGAGTGGTATGGCTACACCTTC
TRBJ1-1 | - | medium-sized | TRBV20-1 | CSASEQGEAFF | TGCAGTGCTAGCGAACAGGGTGAAGCTTTCTTT
TRBJ1-5 | - | medium-sized | TRBV7-9 | CASSLGLGNQPQHF | TGTGCCAGCAGCTTAGGCCTGGGGAATCAGCCCCAGCATTTT
TRBJ2-3 | TRBD2 | medium-sized | TRBV4-1 | CASSRTSGGTDTQYF | TGCGCCAGCAGCCGGACTAGCGGGGGGACAGATACGCAGTATTTT
TRBJ2-1 | - | many | TRBV7-8 | CASSLLGGSYNEQFF | TGTGCCAGCAGCTTACTCGGTGGTTCCTACAATGAGCAGTTCTTC
TRBJ2-5 | - | many | TRBV24-1 | CATSAAETQYF | TGTGCCACCAGTGCGGCGGAGACCCAGTACTTC
TRBJ1-4 | - | - | TRBV7-6 | CASSSLPAGATNEELFF | TGTGCCAGCAGCTCCCTACCAGCAGGGGCAACTAATGAAGAACTGTTTTTT
TRBJ2-3 | - | few | TRBV20-1 | CSARRGSTDTQYF | TGCAGTGCTCGTCGAGGTAGCACAGATACGCAGTATTTT
TRBJ2-1 | - | - | TRBV7-2 | CASITGVAGNEQFF | TGTGCCAGCATCACGGGGGTCGCTGGGAATGAGCAGTTCTTC
TRBJ2-1 | - | - | TRBV5-1 | CASGLVASSEQFF | TGCGCCAGCGGCTTGGTTGCTAGTAGTGAGCAGTTCTTC
TRBJ1-5 | TRBD1 | medium-sized | TRBV5-6 | CASSAYGQGTPQPQHF | TGTGCCAGCAGCGCTTATGGACAGGGAACGCCTCAGCCCCAGCATTTT
TRBJ2-6 | TRBD1 | few | TRBV5-1 | CASSGGQTSIARANVLTF | TGCGCCAGCAGCGGGGGACAGACCTCTATAGCGCGGGCAAACGTCCTGACTTTC
TRBJ2-1 | TRBD2 | many | TRBV5-1 | CASSTGTSGGNEQFF | TGCGCCAGCAGCACCGGGACTAGCGGGGGTAATGAGCAGTTCTTC
TRBJ2-7 | - | once | TRBV4-1 | CASSRQAGLQGVHEQYF | TGCGCCAGCAGCCGACAAGCGGGACTCCAGGGGGTCCACGAGCAGTACTTC
TRBJ2-1 | TRBD1 | - | TRBV4-2 | CASDQDRVYNEQFF | TGTGCCAGCGACCAAGACAGGGTGTACAATGAGCAGTTCTTC
TRBJ2-7 | TRBD2 | many | TRBV6-1 | CASRTGLAGESEQYF | TGTGCCAGCAGGACCGGACTAGCCGGAGAGTCCGAGCAGTACTTC
TRBJ2-5 | TRBD2 | few | TRBV7-2 | CASSLGLAGEAQYF | TGTGCCAGCAGCTTAGGGCTAGCGGGAGAGGCCCAGTACTTC
TRBJ2-7 | - | - | TRBV6-1 | CASSYTEPSYEQYF | TGTGCCAGCAGTTACACGGAACCGTCATACGAGCAGTACTTC
TRBJ2-2 | - | - | TRBV2 | CASSEDGDPGELFF | TGTGCCAGCAGTGAAGATGGGGACCCCGGGGAGCTGTTTTTT
TRBJ2-3 | - | - | TRBV12-3/TRBV12-4 | CAGSPPVYSTDTQYF | TGTGCCGGCTCGCCCCCGGTCTATAGCACAGATACGCAGTATTTT
TRBJ1-1 | - | medium-sized | TRBV4-1 | CASYGDTEAFF | TGCGCCAGCTATGGGGACACTGAAGCTTTCTTT
TRBJ2-1 | TRBD2 | medium-sized | TRBV24-1 | CATSDLASGAYNEQFF | TGTGCCACCAGTGATTTGGCCAGCGGGGCTTACAATGAGCAGTTCTTC
TRBJ2-5 | - | many | TRBV20-1 | CSARMWERGQETQYF | TGCAGTGCTAGAATGTGGGAGAGAGGCCAAGAGACCCAGTACTTC
TRBJ1-1 | - | - | TRBV4-1 | CASNHSGVTNTEAFF | TGCGCCAGCAACCATTCAGGGGTAACGAACACTGAAGCTTTCTTT
TRBJ2-1 | - | few | TRBV19 | CASSIGYLEQFF | TGTGCCAGTAGTATCGGGTACCTTGAGCAGTTCTTC
TRBJ1-1 | TRBD1 | few | TRBV7-9 | CASSSGQGWNTEAFF | TGTGCCAGCAGCTCGGGACAGGGTTGGAACACTGAAGCTTTCTTT
TRBJ2-3 | - | few | TRBV6-5 | CASSNNGGTDTQYF | TGTGCCAGCAGTAATAATGGGGGTACAGATACGCAGTATTTT
TRBJ2-1 | TRBD1 | many | TRBV5-6 | CASSPDKTGDYNEQFF | TGTGCCAGCAGCCCAGACAAGACAGGGGATTACAATGAGCAGTTCTTC
TRBJ2-1 | - | - | TRBV20-1 | CSALLGTGHEQFF | TGCAGTGCTCTACTAGGTACGGGCCATGAGCAGTTCTTC
TRBJ2-1 | - | - | TRBV29-1 | CRLPDSDYNEQFF | TGCAGATTACCGGACAGCGACTACAATGAGCAGTTCTTC
TRBJ2-1 | - | - | TRBV7-2 | CASSFTVGTAGEQFF | TGTGCCAGCAGCTTCACTGTGGGGACAGCGGGTGAGCAGTTCTTC
TRBJ2-3 | - | medium-sized | TRBV6-5 | CASSYLLGDTQYF | TGTGCCAGCAGTTACCTCTTAGGGGATACGCAGTATTTT
TRBJ1-6 | - | - | TRBV27 | CASSLFGSQSPPHF | TGTGCCAGCAGTTTATTTGGCAGTCAGTCACCCCCCCACTTT
TRBJ2-1 | - | - | TRBV29-1 | CSASASYNEQFF | TGCAGCGCCTCAGCGTCCTACAATGAGCAGTTCTTC
TRBJ2-1 | TRBD2 | medium-sized | TRBV6-6 | CASSSGTSGRAGSEQFF | TGTGCCAGCAGTTCAGGGACTAGCGGGAGGGCCGGGAGTGAGCAGTTCTTC
TRBJ1-1 | - | - | TRBV6-1 | CASSEARRGTEAFF | TGTGCCAGCAGTGAAGCGCGTAGGGGCACTGAAGCTTTCTTT
TRBJ2-4 | - | many | TRBV11-2 | CASSLPLGRTPGAKNIQYF | TGTGCCAGCAGCCTCCCCCTCGGACGGACACCCGGAGCCAAAAACATTCAGTACTTC
TRBJ2-2 | - | - | TRBV24-1 | CVTSESTGELFF | TGTGTCACCAGTGAGAGCACCGGGGAGCTGTTTTTT
TRBJ1-1 | TRBD1 | many | TRBV6-6 | CASSQGGTEAFF | TGTGCCAGCAGCCAGGGGGGCACTGAAGCTTTCTTT
TRBJ2-1 | TRBD2 | - | TRBV5-1 | CASSLVSGGSGEQFF | TGCGCCAGCAGCTTGGTTAGCGGGGGCTCGGGGGAGCAGTTCTTC
TRBJ2-7 | - | - | TRBV5-1 | CASSPEGGDYEQHF | TGCGCCAGTAGCCCCGAGGGGGGAGACTACGAGCAGCACTTC
TRBJ1-1 | - | - | TRBV20-1 | CSATPTGNTEAFF | TGCAGTGCTACTCCCACAGGGAACACCGAAGCTTTCTTT
TRBJ2-7 | - | many | TRBV25-1 | CASSGGENYEQYF | TGTGCCAGCAGTGGCGGGGAGAACTACGAGCAGTACTTC
TRBJ2-1 | - | medium-sized | TRBV20-1 | CSARLTRYSSYNEQFF | TGCAGTGCTAGACTTACTCGTTACAGCTCCTACAATGAGCAGTTCTTC